This T cell receptor beta chain stems from a study of cytotoxic CD8 clonotypes in ibrutinib-treated CLL. Overall study results and limits: Sampling times differed between sustained-remission and progressing patients. Clonality went up at ibrutinib response and then declined back toward baseline at progression. Baseline values of clonality outstripped age-matched healthy donors and followed circulating CD8+ T-cell counts.

CDR3 size: 18 residues. Germline V gene sequence: CDR1 SSHAT, CDR2 FNYEAQ (reference sequence). A word on this clone: Antigen unknown. The junction departs from germline at one end; a sequencing error may be responsible.

Some clones are missing from TCRdb's copy, which holds only in-frame ones; the method was immunoSEQ multiplex PCR. The repertoire holds some 200,000 clones, with roughly 77% as singletons. The source was PBMCs, collected after 12 months of ibrutinib treatment. The chain employs TRBV7-7 and TRBJ2-2; 12 bases match TRBD2. The sequence was collected from a human donor with chronic lymphocytic leukemia. The CDR3 nucleotides are TGTGCTAGCAGCTTAGTTCGGCTAGCGGGAGGGCAGACCGGGGAGCTGTTTTTT. Its protein is CASSLVRLAGGQTGELFF.